Below, 31 T cell receptor beta chains from the same sample are listed, as sequenced in a study of shared clonotypes between healthy human individuals. TCRdb keeps only in-frame clones here, not all; method: immunoSEQ multiplex PCR. The top ten hold around 0.15% of the sample, which has approximately 2.5 million clones, roughly 92% seen once. The sample comprised naive CD4+ T cells sorted from blood. Subset indicated: CD45RA+ positively selected. The receptors derive from a man between 18 and 29 years old in good health.

The CDR3 DNA follows: TGTGCCAGCAGTGGCAAACTGAATACAGGGGCGTACTCTAGCACAGATACGCAGTATTTT. Its translation is CASSGKLNTGAYSSTDTQYF. The chain recombines TRBV6-1 with TRBJ2-3; TRBD1 matches at 7 bases. The V segment lost 4 bases and the J segment 0 bases; nucleotides outside the gene matches: 19. CDR1 MNHNS and CDR2 SASEGT come from the germline V gene. The CDR3 spans 20 residues.

This clone was recorded once. Other DNA sequences within the sample encode an identical CDR3. V and J are TRBV19 and TRBJ2-1; D ambiguous. The CDR3 sequence is 15 residues long. Trimming removed 4 bases from V and 0 bases from J, with 10 bases in between. The germline V gene encodes CDR1 LNHDA and CDR2 SQIVND (reference sequence). CDR3: CASSTRWSSYNEQFF. CDR3 sequence (DNA): TGTGCCAGTAGTACAAGGTGGAGCTCCTACAATGAGCAGTTCTTC.

A note on this clone: Other nucleotide sequences in the sample specify the same CDR3. The rearrangement uses TRBV6-5 and TRBJ1-2, with D unclear. CDR1 MNHEY and CDR2 SVGAGI come from the germline V gene. The CDR3 totals 15 residues. The germline V and J ends were trimmed by 0 bases and 2 bases, with 10 bases remaining between them. In DNA, the CDR3 is TGTGCCAGCAGTTACTCCCAGGTCGGCAACTATGGCTACACCTTC. It codes for CASSYSQVGNYGYTF.

The chain's CDR3 is CASSLRLGQAGEQFF. For the CDR3, the DNA is TGTGCCAGCAGCTTACGTTTGGGACAGGCAGGAGAGCAGTTCTTC. The gene calls are TRBV7-2 and TRBJ2-1; TRBD1 aligns across 8 bases. J lost 10 bases, V lost 2 bases, and 10 bases had no gene match. Germline CDR1 reads SGHTA; CDR2 reads FQGNSA. This CDR3 region has 15 residues.

Regarding this clone: Other DNA variants within this sample encode the same CDR3. The chain couples TRBV7-2 to TRBJ2-7; 8 nucleotides align to TRBD2. Germline values: CDR1 SGHTA, CDR2 FQGNSA. V shed 5 bases and J 3 bases; nucleotides not matched to a gene: 6. The length of the CDR3 is 14 residues. CDR3 region: CASSATGTSYEQYF. CDR3 in DNA: TGTGCCAGCAGCGCAACCGGGACTAGCTACGAGCAGTACTTC.

The chain uses TRBV6-1 and TRBJ1-1; D is undetermined. Between the trimmed V and J ends, which lost 7 bases and 1 base, there was a span of 10 bases. This CDR3 is built from 13 residues. The germline gives CDR1 MNHNS, CDR2 SASEGT. Written as DNA, the CDR3 is TGTGCCAGCAAGTCTATGCCGAACACTGAAGCTTTCTTT. Protein: CASKSMPNTEAFF.

The rearrangement links TRBV18 to TRBJ2-7; D is unclear. V dropped 3 bases and J dropped 3 bases, with 9 bases sitting between them. This CDR3 is built from 13 residues. Per the germline V gene, CDR1 is KGHSH and CDR2 is LQKENI. CDR3 amino acids: CASSPAALYEQYF. The CDR3 bases are TGTGCCAGCTCACCGGCAGCCCTCTACGAGCAGTACTTC.

J is TRBJ1-2 and V is TRBV10-3; D is unresolved. CDR3 length: 14 residues. V was shortened by 0 bases and J by 3 bases, with 8 bases between the two germline ends. In germline, CDR1 is ENHRY, CDR2 SYGVKD. CDR3 in DNA: TGTGCCATCAGTGAGTCGTTTGCAGACTATGGCTACACCTTC. Protein product: CAISESFADYGYTF.

This clone was recorded once. The V and J genes are TRBV5-4 and TRBJ2-2, with D perhaps TRBD1 or TRBD2 (6 bases each). Trimming pared 2 bases from V and 4 bases from J, leaving 12 bases between. Looked up from germline, CDR1 is SGHNT and CDR2 is YYREEE (reference sequence). The CDR3 runs to 15 residues. CDR3 region: CASSFYGGGTGELFF. In DNA form, the CDR3 reads TGTGCCAGCAGCTTCTACGGGGGCGGCACCGGGGAGCTGTTTTTT.

The chain links TRBV18 to TRBJ1-6; D remains unclear. CDR1 is KGHSH, CDR2 LQKENI, per germline. V dropped 6 bases and J dropped 13 bases, with 13 bases sitting between them. The CDR3 totals 12 residues. The CDR3 is CASSLGEFPLHF. CDR3 DNA: TGTGCCAGCTCGCTGGGAGAATTCCCCCTCCACTTT. Combining the CDR3 with reference TRBV18 and TRBJ1-6 gives the whole variable domain NAGVMQNPRHLVRRRGQEARLRCSPMKGHSHVYWYRQLPEEGLKFMVYLQKENIIDESGMPKERFSAEFPKEGPSILRIQQVVRGDSAAYFCASSLGEFPLHFGNGTRLTVT.

In regard to this clone: This sample also contains other DNA sequences that code for the same CDR3. The chain combines TRBV18 with TRBJ1-1, with D possibly being TRBD1 (6 bases). V was pared by 1 base and J by 2 bases, with 8 bases between. The CDR3 contains 14 residues. Germline lookup yields CDR1 KGHSH and CDR2 LQKENI. This CDR3 reads CASSPQGGNTEAFF. The CDR3 region has the DNA TGTGCCAGCTCACCACAGGGGGGCAACACTGAAGCTTTCTTT.

The chain has TRBV29-1 and TRBJ2-6, with D hard to call. Germline-derived CDR1 and CDR2 are SQVTM and ANQGSEA. There are 17 residues in the CDR3. V gave up 7 bases and J gave up 0 bases, with 19 bases separating them. The CDR3: CSGLIVSRASGANVLTF. CDR3 sequence (DNA): TGCAGCGGTTTGATAGTGAGCCGCGCCTCTGGGGCCAACGTCCTGACTTTC. The entire variable domain, with the rest obtained from reference TRBV29-1 and TRBJ2-6, is as follows: SAVISQKPSRDICQRGTSLTIQCQVDSQVTMMFWYRQQPGQSLTLIATANQGSEATYESGFVIDKFPISRPNLTFSTLTVSNMSPEDSSIYLCSGLIVSRASGANVLTFGAGSRLTVL.

The rearrangement uses TRBV7-2 and TRBJ2-3; no firm D call. There are 14 residues in the CDR3. Trimming cost V 2 bases and J 3 bases, with 9 bases left between them. The germline V gene has CDR1 SGHTA and CDR2 FQGNSA. CDR3 region: CASSLRYRTDTQYF. CDR3 DNA sequence: TGTGCCAGCAGCTTAAGGTACAGAACAGATACGCAGTATTTT.

This chain uses TRBV30 with TRBJ1-2; 10 bases align to TRBD1. The junction had 4 bases not matched to a gene; V was cut back by 2 bases and J by 4 bases. This CDR3 has 14 residues. CDR1 is GTSNPN and CDR2 is SVGIG in the germline V gene (reference sequence). In DNA form, the CDR3 reads TGTGCCTGGAGTCGGGGACAGGGGTCCTATGGCTACACCTTC. Residues: CAWSRGQGSYGYTF.

This clone was counted between two and nine times. The chain links TRBV2 to TRBJ1-6; tentatively, D is TRBD1 (5 bases). The V gene's germline CDR1 is SNHLY and CDR2 FYNNEI. V was trimmed by 7 bases and J by 5 bases, leaving 15 bases between them. The CDR3 is made up of 15 amino acids. The CDR3 loop is CASTPEDSNNSPLHF. The CDR3 DNA reads TGTGCCAGCACCCCAGAAGACAGTAATAATTCACCCCTCCACTTT. Combining the CDR3 with reference TRBV2 and TRBJ1-6 gives the whole variable domain EPEVTQTPSHQVTQMGQEVILRCVPISNHLYFYWYRQILGQKVEFLVSFYNNEISEKSEIFDDQFSVERPDGSNFTLKIRSTKLEDSAMYFCASTPEDSNNSPLHFGNGTRLTVT.

This rearrangement joins TRBV30 to TRBJ2-6; D call uncertain. V lost 3 bases and J lost 0, with 6 bases in between. Germline V gives CDR1 GTSNPN, CDR2 SVGIG (reference sequence). The CDR3 is 14 residues long. The CDR3 is CAWSSSSGANVLTF. Written as DNA, the CDR3 is TGTGCCTGGAGCTCAAGCTCTGGGGCCAACGTCCTGACTTTC.

The chain recombines TRBV10-3 with TRBJ1-6; D ambiguous. CDR3 length: 12 amino acids. V dropped 6 bases and J dropped 6 bases, with 6 bases sitting between them. The germline gives CDR1 ENHRY, CDR2 SYGVKD. This CDR3 is CAISDINSPLHF. In nucleotides, the CDR3 is TGTGCCATCAGCGACATTAATTCACCCCTCCACTTT.

CDR3 sequence reads: CASSSLGVAGGSYNEQFF. In nucleotides, the CDR3 is TGTGCCAGCAGCTCGTTGGGGGTAGCGGGAGGATCCTACAATGAGCAGTTCTTC. The chain couples TRBV9 to TRBJ2-1; 10 positions match TRBD2. The germline V gene has CDR1 SGDLS and CDR2 YYNGEE. The CDR3 covers 18 residues. V was pared by 4 bases and J by 1 base, with 11 bases of the junction left unmatched.

The chain has TRBV6-4 and TRBJ2-3, with 7 nucleotides matching TRBD2. V gave up 4 bases and J gave up 2 bases; unmatched junction bases: 6. The CDR3 spans 15 residues. The germline V gene has CDR1 MRHNA and CDR2 SNTAGT. The CDR3 protein is CASSASTSPTDTQYF. The CDR3 DNA sequence: TGTGCCAGCAGTGCTTCGACTAGCCCCACAGATACGCAGTATTTT.

The chain is built from TRBV5-4 and TRBJ2-1, with a tentative D call TRBD2 (6 bases). Germline CDR1 SGHNT, CDR2 YYREEE (reference sequence). This CDR3 comprises 15 residues. V was shortened by 0 bases and J by 2 bases, with 9 bases between the two germline ends. The CDR3 reads CASSLGGDTYNEQFF. CDR3 coding DNA: TGTGCCAGCAGCTTGGGCGGGGATACCTACAATGAGCAGTTCTTC.

The chain uses TRBV7-6 and TRBJ1-2; no definite D call. V gave up 6 bases and J gave up 11 bases, with 16 bases separating them. Germline V CDR1 and CDR2: SGHVS, FNYEAQ. CDR3 length: 12 residues. CDR3 DNA sequence: TGTGCCAGCAGGTCCCCTGGGGTTCAATACACCTTC. Protein sequence: CASRSPGVQYTF.

The genes are TRBV10-3 and TRBJ2-3; D is perhaps TRBD1 (6 bases). V gave up 5 bases and J gave up 7 bases, with 13 bases separating them. The CDR3 is made up of 13 amino acids. Germline V gives CDR1 ENHRY, CDR2 SYGVKD. This CDR3 is CAISLWGQNTQYF. The CDR3, as DNA: TGTGCCATCAGTTTGTGGGGGCAAAATACGCAGTATTTT.

The chain employs TRBV7-8 and TRBJ2-7, with TRBD2 matching over 9 bases. V lost 3 bases, J lost 4 bases, and 1 base stayed unmatched. The germline CDR1 and CDR2 sequences are SGHVS and FQNEAQ. This CDR3 region has 13 residues. The CDR3 region has the DNA TGTGCCAGCAGCTTGCTAGCGGGGTACGAGCAGTACTTC. Translating it yields CASSLLAGYEQYF. Looking up the rest from reference TRBV7-8 and TRBJ2-7 gives the full variable domain: GAGVSQSPRYKVAKRGQDVALRCDPISGHVSLFWYQQALGQGPEFLTYFQNEAQLDKSGLPSDRFFAERPEGSVSTLKIQRTQQEDSAVYLCASSLLAGYEQYFGPGTRLTVT.

The CDR3 DNA reads TGTGCCAGCAGCGCCGGGACTAGGGGTGATGAGCAGTTCTTC. This codes for CASSAGTRGDEQFF. The chain recombines TRBV9 with TRBJ2-1; 8 nucleotides line up with TRBD2. The germline gives CDR1 SGDLS, CDR2 YYNGEE. The CDR3 has 14 residues. With 3 bases clipped from V and 8 bases from J, the junction kept 7 bases outside the gene matches. The full variable domain, with the rest looked up from reference TRBV9 and TRBJ2-1, is DSGVTQTPKHLITATGQRVTLRCSPRSGDLSVYWYQQSLDQGLQFLIQYYNGEERAKGNILERFSAQQFPDLHSELNLSSLELGDSALYFCASSAGTRGDEQFFGPGTRLTVL.

The chain has TRBV5-4 and TRBJ1-6; TRBD1 is a possible D gene (6 bases). The ends were cut back, 4 bases at V and 5 bases at J, with 16 bases in the middle. Germline loops: CDR1 SGHNT, CDR2 YYREEE (reference sequence). CDR3 length: 16 amino acids. The CDR3 spells CASSPGQGINNSPLHF. The CDR3 coding sequence is TGTGCCAGCAGCCCTGGGCAGGGGATTAATAATTCACCCCTCCACTTT. Looking up the rest from reference TRBV5-4 and TRBJ1-6 gives the full variable domain: ETGVTQSPTHLIKTRGQQVTLRCSSQSGHNTVSWYQQALGQGPQFIFQYYREEENGRGNFPPRFSGLQFPNYSSELNVNALELDDSALYLCASSPGQGINNSPLHFGNGTRLTVT.

This chain uses TRBV10-3 with TRBJ2-3; the match to TRBD1 covers 8 bases. V was pared by 7 bases and J by 3 bases, with 9 bases of the junction left unmatched. This CDR3 is built from 15 residues. Germline V gene sequence: CDR1 ENHRY, CDR2 SYGVKD. The CDR3 sequence: CAITSGTGSTDTQYF. The CDR3, as DNA: TGTGCCATCACCTCTGGGACAGGATCTACAGATACGCAGTATTTT.

This chain joins TRBV20-1 and TRBJ2-3; D call uncertain. The CDR3 totals 11 residues. Germline CDR1 DFQATT, CDR2 SNEGSKA (reference sequence). CDR3 loop: CRAGDTDTQYF. The CDR3 bases are TGCAGAGCCGGTGACACAGATACGCAGTATTTT.

V usage is TRBV10-3 and J usage is TRBJ1-2; D is unresolved. The V end was cut by 11 bases, the J end by 0 bases, with 13 bases between. Germline CDR1 and CDR2: ENHRY and SYGVKD. The length of the CDR3 is 13 residues. The CDR3 here is CASMTLANYGYTF. CDR3 bases: TGTGCCTCAATGACGTTAGCTAACTATGGCTACACCTTC.

The rearrangement joins TRBV12-5 to TRBJ2-1; D unresolved. Germline CDR1 and CDR2: LGHNT and FRNRAP. V lost 6 bases and J lost 0, with 18 bases in between. This CDR3 region has 17 residues. The CDR3: CASGHPDRLYSYNEQFF. The CDR3 DNA sequence: TGTGCTAGTGGACACCCTGACCGACTCTACTCCTACAATGAGCAGTTCTTC.

The genes are TRBV5-4 and TRBJ1-2, with D hard to call. Germline CDR1 reads SGHNT; CDR2 reads YYREEE (reference sequence). V lost 1 base and J lost 4, with 14 bases in between. The CDR3 consists of 15 residues. CDR3 in amino acids: CASSLFNLSRYGYTF. The CDR3 nucleotides are TGTGCCAGCAGCTTGTTTAATCTCAGTCGCTATGGCTACACCTTC.

The chain has TRBV9 and TRBJ2-5, with TRBD2 matching over 7 bases. The CDR3 covers 16 residues. Germline lookup yields CDR1 SGDLS and CDR2 YYNGEE. The V and J ends lost 0 bases and 5 bases, in that order; junction bases with no gene match: 10. CDR3 bases: TGTGCCAGCAGCGTAGTCCCTAGCGGTGGTGCTGAGACCCAGTACTTC. Translated, it gives CASSVVPSGGAETQYF. The full variable domain, its missing parts supplied by reference TRBV9 and TRBJ2-5, is DSGVTQTPKHLITATGQRVTLRCSPRSGDLSVYWYQQSLDQGLQFLIQYYNGEERAKGNILERFSAQQFPDLHSELNLSSLELGDSALYFCASSVVPSGGAETQYFGPGTRLLVL.